This T cell receptor (beta chain) originates from a study of blood T cell repertoires in COVID-19. The CDR3 spans 15 residues. Unmatched junction bases numbered 3, after V lost 4 bases and J lost 0 bases. Germline V lookup: CDR1 SNHLY, CDR2 FYNNEI. Participants' own reports of clinical history determined their cohort assignment. Recovered Cohort 3 donors showed two negative PCRs, clearance, or symptom resolution. The protocol was immunoSEQ multiplex PCR, while the TCRdb copy is restricted to in-frame clones and leaves out a portion. The sample shows about 150,000 clones, approximately 78% of them seen only once.

The rearrangement joins TRBV2 to TRBJ1-1; TRBD1 agrees at 9 bases. The clonotype originates from a woman in her forties or fifties who had recovered from COVID-19. The sample was PBMCs or T cells enriched from blood (not recorded which). The CDR3 nucleotides are TGTGCCAGCAGTGCCCGGACAGGGGTGAACACTGAAGCTTTCTTT. It codes for CASSARTGVNTEAFF.